What follows is one T cell receptor beta chain and its context. This clone has a single count. No antigen is known for it. No qualities accompany the bases; no much larger clone lies one base away. Inclusive of the bounding cysteine and phenylalanine, the CDR3 is 13 residues long. The kept DNA is CDR3 alone, 39 bases in frame from the first base. The junction carries 11 bases between V and J, which are trimmed by 6 bases and 6 bases respectively. The CDR1 and CDR2 encoded by the germline V gene are SNHLY and FYNNEI. The library was prepared using the immunoSEQ multiplex PCR assay. For most patients, high-throughput TCR-beta CDR3 sequencing of genomic DNA was performed by Adaptive Biotechnologies. From the authors' description of their analysis: TCR sequencing data for 18 patients were retrieved from Adaptive's ImmunoSEQ software; three other patients were processed with MiXCR and VDJtools. CDR3 nucleotide sequences shared between donor and recipient were removed because their origin could not be assigned. Alloreactive clones required at least 2-fold expansion over unstimulated cells and minimum CFSE-low frequency of 0.002% (template counts) or 0.001% (read counts). Clones were considered mappable if detected in sequenced pre-transplant spleen, lymph node, or MLR CFSE-low populations of the donor or recipient. Cumulative frequency of alloreactive clones was calculated as a percentage of all sequences weighted by copy number. TCRdb obtained this table from immuneACCESS and retained in-frame rearrangements with V and J assigned. These tables miss some clones; where compared with another copy, unresolved V genes account for less than half of the shortfall, and the remainder is unexplained. The DNA was the basis for D and trimming; V, J and clone size are from that table. The sample contains 77,000 or so clones, about 92% of them found a single time. 0.55% to 0.75% of the sample goes to the ten largest clones.

The data derive from a study of graft-versus-host responses after intestinal transplantation (dated by TCRdb to about 2021). A note on the overall study: Recipients received multivisceral, liver-intestinal, or isolated intestinal transplants. Anti-thymocyte globulin induction was given to all recipients, followed by maintenance tacrolimus and steroids for around three years. Graft-versus-host and host-versus-graft alloreactive T cell clones were tracked in the graft, circulation and bone marrow after intestinal transplantation using bulk TCR-beta CDR3 sequencing. To identify alloreactive clones, pre-transplant mixed lymphocyte reaction products were sequenced and then compared with unstimulated pre-transplant donor and recipient T cells. A cohort of about 25 intestinal transplant recipients, including one retransplant, was enrolled, and a few patients lacking pretransplant specimens were excluded. Donor T cell macrochimerism was defined as a peak of at least 4% donor T cells among recipient peripheral blood mononuclear cells. Instead of going to the commercial service, samples from a few later patients were sequenced in-house on an Illumina MiSeq and processed with MiXCR. Broader findings and caveats from the paper: The relatively low number and heterogeneity of intestinal transplant patients limited the conclusions. In patients with donor T cell macrochimerism, the allografts had high GvH to HvG T cell clonal ratios. Early after transplant, peak levels of circulating GvH clones were associated with declines in HvG clones. GvH clones were detected in recipient bone marrow, and some of these GvH clones were observed earlier in ileal mucosa or blood, consistent with an intestinal mucosal origin.

Blood samples were collected up to 4 times in the first month after transplant and then at least monthly when available. Sequenced material: PBMCs, taken 98 days after intestinal transplantation. Here the chain combines TRBV2 and TRBJ2-2; no D gene can be assigned with confidence. The receptor comes from a human patient who received an intestinal transplant, so some T cells may come from the graft donor. The sequence in DNA is TGTGCCAGCAGGATCTACTCCGCCGGGGAGCTGTTTTTT. Its protein reads: CASRIYSAGELFF.